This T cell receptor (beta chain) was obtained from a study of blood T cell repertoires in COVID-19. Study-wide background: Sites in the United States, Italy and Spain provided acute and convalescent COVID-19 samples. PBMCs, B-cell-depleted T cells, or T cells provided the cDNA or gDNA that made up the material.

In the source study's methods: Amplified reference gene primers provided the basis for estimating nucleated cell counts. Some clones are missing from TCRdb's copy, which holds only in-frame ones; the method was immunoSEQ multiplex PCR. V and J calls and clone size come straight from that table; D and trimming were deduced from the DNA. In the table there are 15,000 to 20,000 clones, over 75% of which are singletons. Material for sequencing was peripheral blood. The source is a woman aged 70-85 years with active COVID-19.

The CDR3 coding sequence is TGTGCCAGCAGCTTAACGGTGACCGGGGAGCTGTTTTTT. This translates into CASSLTVTGELFF. The chain couples TRBV7-6 to TRBJ2-2; D gene uncertain. The germline V gene encodes CDR1 SGHVS and CDR2 FNYEAQ. The CDR3 sequence is 13 residues long. The V end lost 2 bases, the J end lost 5 bases, and 6 bases lay between the germline ends. Full variable domain (remainder filled in from reference TRBV7-6 and TRBJ2-2): GAGVSQSPRYKVTKRGQDVALRCDPISGHVSLYWYRQALGQGPEFLTYFNYEAQQDKSGLPNDRFSAERPEGSISTLTIQRTEQRDSAMYRCASSLTVTGELFFGEGSRLTVL.